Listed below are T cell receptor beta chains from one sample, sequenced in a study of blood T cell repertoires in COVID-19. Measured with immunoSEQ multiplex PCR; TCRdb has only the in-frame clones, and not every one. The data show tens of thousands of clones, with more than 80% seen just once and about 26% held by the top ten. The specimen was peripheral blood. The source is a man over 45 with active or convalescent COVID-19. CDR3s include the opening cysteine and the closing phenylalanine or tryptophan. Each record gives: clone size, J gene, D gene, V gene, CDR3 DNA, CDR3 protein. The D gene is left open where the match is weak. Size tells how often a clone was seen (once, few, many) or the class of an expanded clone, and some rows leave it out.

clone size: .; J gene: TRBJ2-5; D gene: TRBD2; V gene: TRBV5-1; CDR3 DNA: TGCGCCAGCAGCCAACTAGCGGCCCAAGAGACCCAGTACTTC; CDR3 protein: CASSQLAAQETQYF
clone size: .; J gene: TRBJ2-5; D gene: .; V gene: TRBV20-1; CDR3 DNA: TGCAGTGCTAGTGGCGGGGACTCCCAAGAGACCCAGTACTTC; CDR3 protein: CSASGGDSQETQYF
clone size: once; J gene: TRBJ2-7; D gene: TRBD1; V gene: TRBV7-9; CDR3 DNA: TGTGCCAGCAGCTTTACAGGGGGCGAGCAGTACTTC; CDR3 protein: CASSFTGGEQYF
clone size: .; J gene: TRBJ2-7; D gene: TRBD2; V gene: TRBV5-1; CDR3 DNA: TGCGCCAGCAGCTGGGGGGGGGACCCTATTTACGAGCAGTACTTC; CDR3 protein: CASSWGGDPIYEQYF
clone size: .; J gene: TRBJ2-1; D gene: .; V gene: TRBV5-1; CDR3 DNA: TGCGCCAGCAGCTTGGTATCGTGGAGTGTCGGCAATGAGCAGTTCTTC; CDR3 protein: CASSLVSWSVGNEQFF
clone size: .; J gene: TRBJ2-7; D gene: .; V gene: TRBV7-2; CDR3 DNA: TGTGCCAGCAGCTTCGTCGGCAGGGCACACGAGCAGTACTTC; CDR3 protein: CASSFVGRAHEQYF
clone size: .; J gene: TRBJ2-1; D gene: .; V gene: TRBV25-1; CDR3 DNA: TGTGCCAGCAGTGGGGGACATAACAATGAGCAGTTCTTC; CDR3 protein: CASSGGHNNEQFF
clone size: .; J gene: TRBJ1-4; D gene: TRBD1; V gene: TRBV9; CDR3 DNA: TGTGCCAGCAGCGTAGAGGGACAGGGGAGTGAAAAACTGTTTTTT; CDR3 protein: CASSVEGQGSEKLFF
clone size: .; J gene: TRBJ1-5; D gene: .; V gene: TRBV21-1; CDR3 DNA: TGTGCCAGCAGCACTACCGGGAGGGGACAGCAGCCCCAGCATTTT; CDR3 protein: CASSTTGRGQQPQHF
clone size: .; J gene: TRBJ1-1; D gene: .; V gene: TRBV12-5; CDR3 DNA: TGTGCTAGTGGTCTCGAGGGGGACACTGAAGCTTTCTTT; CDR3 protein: CASGLEGDTEAFF
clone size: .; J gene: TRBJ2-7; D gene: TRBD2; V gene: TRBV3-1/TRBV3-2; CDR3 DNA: TGTGCCAGCAGCCAAGCTCCTAGCGGGGGTCCCTACGAGCAGTACTTC; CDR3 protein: CASSQAPSGGPYEQYF
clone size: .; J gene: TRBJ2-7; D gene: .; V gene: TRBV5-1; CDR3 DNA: TGCGCCAGCAGCTTGTCTACAGGTTACTCCTACGAGCAGTACTTC; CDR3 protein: CASSLSTGYSYEQYF
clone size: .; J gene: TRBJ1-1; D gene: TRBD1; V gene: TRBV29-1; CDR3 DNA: TGCAGCGTTTCTGGGGACAGGCTAGGGACTGAAGCTTTCTTT; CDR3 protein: CSVSGDRLGTEAFF
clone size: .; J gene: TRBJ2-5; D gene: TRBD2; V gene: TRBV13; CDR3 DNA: TGTGCCAGCAGCCCATATCCGGGGGGGCCGGAGACCCAGTACTTC; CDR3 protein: CASSPYPGGPETQYF
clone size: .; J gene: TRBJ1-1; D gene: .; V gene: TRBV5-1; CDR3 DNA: TGCGCCAGCAGCTTGTACGGGGGGCGAGAAACTGAAGCTTTCTTT; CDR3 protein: CASSLYGGRETEAFF
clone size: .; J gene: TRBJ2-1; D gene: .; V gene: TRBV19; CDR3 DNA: TGTGCCAGTAGTATAGATAACGGGGGAAGCTCCTACAATGAGCAGTTCTTC; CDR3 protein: CASSIDNGGSSYNEQFF
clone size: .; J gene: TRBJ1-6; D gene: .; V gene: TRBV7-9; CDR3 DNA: TGTGCCAGCAGCTCAACAGGGTCACCCCTCCACTTT; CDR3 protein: CASSSTGSPLHF
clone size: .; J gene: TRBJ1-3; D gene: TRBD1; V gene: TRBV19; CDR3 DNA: TGTGCCAGTAGTGCGTCGACAGGGACTGGAAACACCATATATTTT; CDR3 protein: CASSASTGTGNTIYF
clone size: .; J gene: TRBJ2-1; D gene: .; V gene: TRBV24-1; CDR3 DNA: TGTGCCACCAGTCTCGGTACAGAAGCAAGGATCTTC; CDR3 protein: CATSLGTEARIF
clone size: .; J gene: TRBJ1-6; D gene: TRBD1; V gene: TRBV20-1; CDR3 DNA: TGCAGTGCTAGTGATGCCAGGGGGGAGTCACCCCTCCACTTT; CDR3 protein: CSASDARGESPLHF
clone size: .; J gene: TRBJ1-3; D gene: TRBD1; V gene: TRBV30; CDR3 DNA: TGTGCCTGGAGTGTGGGGACAGGGAAAATGGCTGGAAACACCATATATTTT; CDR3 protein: CAWSVGTGKMAGNTIYF
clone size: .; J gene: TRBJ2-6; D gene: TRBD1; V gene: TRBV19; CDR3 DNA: TGTGCCAGTAGTATCGACAGGGCAAGCTCTGGGGCCAACGTCCTGACTTTC; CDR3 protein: CASSIDRASSGANVLTF
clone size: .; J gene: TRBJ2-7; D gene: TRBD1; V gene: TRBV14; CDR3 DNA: TGTGCCAGCAGCCAAGTAGGGGGCGGATACGAGCAGTACTTC; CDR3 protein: CASSQVGGGYEQYF
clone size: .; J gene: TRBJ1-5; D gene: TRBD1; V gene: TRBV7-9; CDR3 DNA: TGTGCCAGCAGCCGACAGGGGACGCCCCAGCATTTT; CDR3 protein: CASSRQGTPQHF
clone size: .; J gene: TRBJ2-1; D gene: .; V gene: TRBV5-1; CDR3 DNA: TGCGCCAGCAGCGCGGGACAGCAGTTCTTC; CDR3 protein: CASSAGQQFF
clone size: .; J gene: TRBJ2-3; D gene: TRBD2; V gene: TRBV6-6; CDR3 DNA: TGTGCCAGCAGCCCGAGTGGCGCGGGGGGGCCAGATACGCAGTATTTT; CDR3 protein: CASSPSGAGGPDTQYF
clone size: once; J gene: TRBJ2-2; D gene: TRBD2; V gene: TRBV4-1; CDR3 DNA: TGCGCCAGCAGCCAAGATGAGGCGGGAGGAATGACCGGGGAGCTGTTTTTT; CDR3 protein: CASSQDEAGGMTGELFF
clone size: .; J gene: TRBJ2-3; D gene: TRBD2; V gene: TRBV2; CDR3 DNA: TGTGCCAGCAGTGTACGGCGGGGGGCTTCCACAGATACGCAGTATTTT; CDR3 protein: CASSVRRGASTDTQYF
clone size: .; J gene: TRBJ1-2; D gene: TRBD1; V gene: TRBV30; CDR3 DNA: TGTGCCTGGAGTGTCGGGGGGACAGGGGAACTTAACTATGGCTACACCTTC; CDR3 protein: CAWSVGGTGELNYGYTF
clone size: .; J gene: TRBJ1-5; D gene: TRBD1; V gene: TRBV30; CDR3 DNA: TGTGCCTGGAGTGTACAGGGGGGGACATTCAATCAGCCCCAGCATTTT; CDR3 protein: CAWSVQGGTFNQPQHF
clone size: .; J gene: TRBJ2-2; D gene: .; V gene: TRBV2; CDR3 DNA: TGTGCCAGCAGCAGTTCCGGTGGCCAGGGCGTATCCGGGGAGCTGTTTTTT; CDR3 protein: CASSSSGGQGVSGELFF
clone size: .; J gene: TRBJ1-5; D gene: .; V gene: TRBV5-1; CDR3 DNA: TGCGCCAGCAGCCTCGACAGTTTTAGCAATCAGCCCCAGCATTTT; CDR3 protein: CASSLDSFSNQPQHF
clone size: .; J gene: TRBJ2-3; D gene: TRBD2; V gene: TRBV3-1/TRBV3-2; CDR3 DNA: TGTGCCAGCAGCCAAGGAACAGCGGGGGGAAAGTATTTT; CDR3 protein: CASSQGTAGGKYF
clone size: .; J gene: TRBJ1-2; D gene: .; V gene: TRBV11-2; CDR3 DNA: TGTGCCAGCAGCTTAGGTGCCCCCGGCGCTACAGTCACCTTC; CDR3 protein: CASSLGAPGATVTF
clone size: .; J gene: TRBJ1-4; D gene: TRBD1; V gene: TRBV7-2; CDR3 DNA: TGTGCCAGCAGCTTTGGCAGGGGGAGCGAAAAACTGTTTTTT; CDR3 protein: CASSFGRGSEKLFF
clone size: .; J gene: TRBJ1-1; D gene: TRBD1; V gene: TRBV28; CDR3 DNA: TGTGCCAGCGGAAACAGGGGGCAGGACACTGAAGCTTTCTTT; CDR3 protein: CASGNRGQDTEAFF
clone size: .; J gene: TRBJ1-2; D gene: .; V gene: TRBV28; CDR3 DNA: TGTGCCAGCAGACAGGAAGGGGGATCCAACTATGGCTACACCTTC; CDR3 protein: CASRQEGGSNYGYTF
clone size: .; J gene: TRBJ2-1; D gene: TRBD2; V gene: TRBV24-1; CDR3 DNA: TGTGCCACCAGAAGGACTAGCGGCAATGAGCAGTTCTTC; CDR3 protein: CATRRTSGNEQFF
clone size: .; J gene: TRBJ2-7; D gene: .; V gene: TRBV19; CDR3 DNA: TGTGCCAGTAGTATTACCCCGACTAGTGAGCAGTACTTC; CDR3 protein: CASSITPTSEQYF
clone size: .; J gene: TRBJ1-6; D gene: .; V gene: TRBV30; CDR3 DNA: TGTGCCTGGAGTGTACTGAGCTCCTATAATTCACCCCTCCACTTT; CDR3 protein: CAWSVLSSYNSPLHF
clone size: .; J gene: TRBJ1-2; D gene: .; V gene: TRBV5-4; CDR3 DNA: TGTGCCAGCAGCTTCCTTTCAGGGGAAGGCTACACCTTC; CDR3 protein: CASSFLSGEGYTF